Listed here are 14 T cell receptor beta chains from one sample, sequenced in a study of shared clonotypes between healthy human individuals. This table comes from immunoSEQ multiplex PCR, and its TCRdb copy is limited to in-frame clones, with some not included. There are fewer than 2.5 million clones in the sample; approximately 93% occur only once, and approximately 0.35% lies in the top ten. The sample comprised naive CD4+ T cells from PBMCs. The subset denotes: CD45RA+ positively selected. These receptors all come from a man aged 18 to 29 in good health. Some clones in this sample may be carry-over from other donors' samples.

This clone has only a few counts. The rearrangement links TRBV7-3 to TRBJ1-1; D remains ambiguous. CDR3 length: 14 residues. CDR1 and CDR2 from the germline V gene are SGHTA and FQGTGA. Trimming took 5 bases from V and 13 from J, leaving 23 bases between them. CDR3 sequence (DNA): TGTGCCAGCAGCCCGGGGTCGTCAGTTGGGTCTCTTTTCTTT. Residues: CASSPGSSVGSLFF.

This rearrangement joins TRBV6-5 to TRBJ2-7; 9 bases align to TRBD2. There are 12 residues in the CDR3. J lost 6 bases, V lost 8 bases, and 5 bases had no gene match. In germline, CDR1 is MNHEY, CDR2 SVGAGI. The CDR3 region has the DNA TGTGCCAGCTGGATAGCGGGAGTCGAGCAGTACTTC. Encoded protein: CASWIAGVEQYF.

The rearrangement joins TRBV19 to TRBJ1-4, with D perhaps matching TRBD1 (6 bases). Trimming removed 4 bases from V and 5 bases from J, with 17 bases in between. Germline V gene lookup returns CDR1 LNHDA and CDR2 SQIVND (reference sequence). The CDR3 contains 16 residues. The CDR3 spells CASSRAPGTMNEKLFF. The CDR3 DNA follows: TGTGCCAGTAGTAGAGCCCCGGGGACAATGAATGAAAAACTGTTTTTT.

The table lists this clone with a count of one. The CDR3: CASSFPRQDSQPQHF. DNA of the CDR3: TGTGCCAGCAGTTTCCCCCGGCAGGACTCTCAGCCCCAGCATTTT. The J gene is TRBJ1-5, the V gene TRBV28; D not certain. In germline, CDR1 is MDHEN, CDR2 SYDVKM. V shed 3 bases and J shed 6 bases, with 15 bases lying between them. The CDR3 consists of 15 residues.

The V call is TRBV7-7, the J call TRBJ1-1; D unresolved. Germline CDR1 is SSHAT and CDR2 is FNYEAQ (reference sequence). Trimming cost V 3 bases and J 5 bases, with 10 bases left between them. The CDR3 is 13 amino acids. CDR3 region: CASSFSRETEAFF. The CDR3 DNA reads TGTGCCAGCAGCTTCTCACGAGAGACTGAAGCTTTCTTT.

The chain employs TRBV28 and TRBJ2-7, with D unclear. The germline V and J ends were trimmed by 7 bases and 2 bases, with 15 bases remaining between them. Germline CDR1 reads MDHEN; CDR2 reads SYDVKM. CDR3 size: 14 residues. This CDR3 reads CASTGDTEAYEQYF. CDR3 in DNA: TGTGCCAGCACCGGTGATACTGAAGCCTACGAGCAGTACTTC. Filled out from reference TRBV28 and TRBJ2-7, the complete variable domain reads DVKVTQSSRYLVKRTGEKVFLECVQDMDHENMFWYRQDPGLGLRLIYFSYDVKMKEKGDIPEGYSVSREKKERFSLILESASTNQTSMYLCASTGDTEAYEQYFGPGTRLTVT.

The chain combines TRBV6-5 with TRBJ1-3; D remains ambiguous. Trimming stripped 3 bases from V and 0 bases from J, with 12 bases between. The CDR3 runs 16 residues. CDR1 is MNHEY and CDR2 is SVGAGI in the germline V gene. In nucleotides, the CDR3 is TGTGCCAGCAGTTATTCGGACGGAATCTCTGGAAACACCATATATTTT. This encodes CASSYSDGISGNTIYF.

V usage is TRBV29-1 and J usage is TRBJ2-5, with 7 bases that match TRBD1. Germline lookup yields CDR1 SQVTM and CDR2 ANQGSEA. The J segment lost 7 bases and the V segment lost 7 bases, leaving 15 bases of the junction unmatched. The CDR3 runs 14 residues. The CDR3 bases are TGCAGCGCCCGACCGGGACAGCCGGCGGTGACCCAGTACTTC. This sequence encodes CSARPGQPAVTQYF.

On this clone: Other DNA variants within this sample encode the same CDR3. The V and J genes are TRBV18 and TRBJ2-3; TRBD2 matches at 10 bases. J was trimmed by 3 bases and V by 1 base; bases with no gene match: 1. CDR3 length equals 15 residues. Germline CDR1 KGHSH, CDR2 LQKENI. The CDR3 protein is CASSPRTSGTDTQYF. The CDR3 region has the DNA TGTGCCAGCTCACCACGGACTAGCGGAACAGATACGCAGTATTTT.

The chain has TRBV2 and TRBJ2-3; a possible D gene is TRBD2 (7 bases). Trimming shortened V by 11 bases and J by 4 bases, and 19 bases separated the two germline ends. This CDR3 spans 14 amino acids. Germline V lookup: CDR1 SNHLY, CDR2 FYNNEI. The CDR3 here is CAGRAGAGADTQYF. Written as DNA, the CDR3 is TGTGCCGGACGGGCGGGAGCAGGGGCAGATACGCAGTATTTT.

Here the CDR3 reads CASSITRQGADTQYF. The CDR3 region has the DNA TGTGCCAGCTCCATCACCAGGCAGGGGGCAGATACGCAGTATTTT. V usage is TRBV19 and J usage is TRBJ2-3; 7 nucleotides match TRBD1. CDR3 length: 15 residues. Trimming took 9 bases from V and 4 from J; bases not matched to a gene: 13. Per the germline V gene, CDR1 is LNHDA and CDR2 is SQIVND (reference sequence).

Note on this clone: The sample has other DNA sequences that encode this CDR3 too. This sequence joins TRBV10-2 and TRBJ1-5; tentative D call: TRBD1 (5 bases). V was shortened by 4 bases and J by 7 bases, with 11 bases between the two germline ends. From germline, CDR1 is WSHSY and CDR2 SAAADI. The CDR3 runs to 13 residues. The CDR3 spells CASSGSREQPQHF. CDR3 in DNA: TGCGCCAGCAGTGGTAGCAGGGAACAGCCCCAGCATTTT.

V is TRBV30 and J is TRBJ1-6, with D unclear. V was trimmed by 4 bases and J by 10 bases, leaving 14 bases between them. The germline V gene encodes CDR1 GTSNPN and CDR2 SVGIG (reference sequence). The CDR3 extends over 13 amino acids. CDR3 sequence reads: CAWTLMGSSPLHF. CDR3 nucleotide sequence: TGTGCCTGGACTCTTATGGGATCATCACCCCTCCACTTT.

This sequence joins TRBV5-1 and TRBJ2-7, with D tentatively TRBD2 (6 bases). The V gene's germline CDR1 is SGHRS and CDR2 YFSETQ. The CDR3 runs 15 residues. Trimming left V 4 bases short and J 2 bases short, with 16 bases between. The chain's CDR3 is CASSRSGPSPYEQYF. CDR3 nucleotides: TGCGCCAGCAGCAGAAGCGGGCCGTCCCCCTACGAGCAGTACTTC.